This TCR beta chain was sequenced in a study of blood T cell repertoires in COVID-19. Across the study: T cells, B-cell-depleted T cells, or PBMCs provided the cDNA or gDNA that served as material.

Original data processing: Scientists estimated how many nucleated cells there were by amplifying reference gene primers. TCRdb's copy holds only in-frame clones and misses some; the assay was immunoSEQ multiplex PCR. The DNA gave D and trimming, while V, J and clone size come from that table. In the table there are some 170,000 clones, around 81% of which are singletons. The V end was cut by 0 bases, the J end by 6 bases, with 10 bases between. The CDR3 extends over 13 amino acids. The V gene's germline CDR1 is SGHNT and CDR2 YYREEE (reference sequence). The sample taken for sequencing was peripheral blood. The receptor's source is a man in his 60s with active or convalescent COVID-19. The chain combines TRBV5-4 with TRBJ2-7; possible D gene TRBD2, 5 bases. The DNA for the CDR3 is TGTGCCAGCAGCTTGGAGAGGGTTTCCGAGCAGTACTTC. It codes for CASSLERVSEQYF. The entire variable domain, with the rest obtained from reference TRBV5-4 and TRBJ2-7, is as follows: ETGVTQSPTHLIKTRGQQVTLRCSSQSGHNTVSWYQQALGQGPQFIFQYYREEENGRGNFPPRFSGLQFPNYSSELNVNALELDDSALYLCASSLERVSEQYFGPGTRLTVT.